The clone carrying this T cell receptor (beta chain) was recorded only once. This sample stems from a study of blood T cell repertoires in COVID-19. About the research overall: The samples span acute and convalescent COVID-19 from the United States, Italy and Spain. In each case, the material was cDNA or gDNA derived from T cells, B-cell-depleted T cells, or PBMCs.

In the original workflow: Amplification of reference gene primers was used by the study to estimate nucleated cell counts. The method was immunoSEQ multiplex PCR; TCRdb's version includes in-frame clones alone and lacks a portion of them. That table is the source of V, J and clone size, and D and trimming were worked out from the DNA. This table holds roughly 300,000 clones, roughly 82% found once. The clonotype comes from a woman in her forties or fifties with acute or convalescent COVID-19. Sequenced input: peripheral blood.

The CDR3 spells CASIREVGTEAFF. The CDR3 DNA sequence: TGTGCCAGCATTAGGGAGGTTGGCACTGAAGCTTTCTTT. The chain recombines TRBV6-5 with TRBJ1-1; D not certain. This CDR3 has 13 residues. The germline CDR1 and CDR2 sequences are MNHEY and SVGAGI. Trimming left V 7 bases short and J 4 bases short, with 13 bases between.